In this sample, the clone carrying this T cell receptor (beta chain) turned up once. In the authors' workflow: Scientists estimated how many nucleated cells there were by amplifying reference gene primers. The table came from immunoSEQ multiplex PCR; TCRdb's copy has only in-frame clones and leaves some out. V, J and clone size are taken as reported in that table, and D and trimming were inferred from the DNA itself. The sample shows 250,000 to 350,000 clones, 90% of them seen only once. The data were obtained in a study of blood T cell repertoires in COVID-19. Participants were aged roughly 18 to 90 years, lived in under 30 US areas, and enrolled virtually. The source of this sequence is a woman aged 18-29 years with acute COVID-19. Sequenced sample: PBMCs or T cells enriched from blood (not recorded which).

CDR3 nucleotides: TGTGCCAGCAGCCTGCAGGGGCGCCAAGAGACCCAGTACTTC. Amino acid sequence: CASSLQGRQETQYF. The chain links TRBV3-1 (or the pseudogene TRBV3-2) to TRBJ2-5; D is possibly TRBD1 (6 bases). The CDR3 loop spans 14 amino acids. The ends were cut back, 4 bases at V and 1 base at J, with 10 bases in the middle. From germline, CDR1 is LGHDT and CDR2 YNNKEL (reference sequence).